This passage covers 2 T cell receptor beta chains from one sample sequenced in a study of circulating and synovial CD4+ cells in juvenile arthritis. Assay used: immunoSEQ multiplex PCR; TCRdb lists only in-frame clones, some missing. The sample includes approximately 1,300 clones, about 87% of them seen just once. The sample comprised HLA-DR+ CD4+ T cells from blood. The subset was: circulating pathogenic-like lymphocytes, sorted as HLA-DR+CD14-CD3+CD4+CD25low/- blood T cells. All receptors derive from a human patient with juvenile idiopathic arthritis. Some clones in this sample may be carry-over from other donors' samples.

This clone was detected once. The V gene is TRBV6-6, the J gene TRBJ2-1; 8 bases map to TRBD2. Per germline, CDR1 MNHNY and CDR2 SVGAGI (reference sequence). V lost 5 bases and J lost 5; bases outside the gene matches: 8. The CDR3 spans 15 residues. The chain's CDR3 is CASSPGLGANNEQFF. Written as DNA, the CDR3 is TGTGCCAGCAGTCCGGGACTAGGGGCCAACAATGAGCAGTTCTTC.

The chain combines TRBV2 with TRBJ2-5; 8 bases align to TRBD2. Germline V lookup: CDR1 SNHLY, CDR2 FYNNEI. CDR3 size: 16 residues. V lost 3 bases to trimming and J lost 1 base; unmatched junction nucleotides: 7. Here the CDR3 reads CASSEGLVIVQETQYF. The CDR3 DNA sequence: TGTGCCAGCAGTGAGGGACTAGTGATTGTCCAAGAGACCCAGTACTTC. Full variable domain (missing parts from reference TRBV2 and TRBJ2-5): EPEVTQTPSHQVTQMGQEVILRCVPISNHLYFYWYRQILGQKVEFLVSFYNNEISEKSEIFDDQFSVERPDGSNFTLKIRSTKLEDSAMYFCASSEGLVIVQETQYFGPGTRLLVL.